This TCR beta chain emerged from a study of cytomegalovirus exposure and HLA in healthy donors. Study-wide results and limits: Later analysis reportedly placed an Asian-associated ancestry cluster below the approximately 680-donor mean in N-insertions.

A note on this clone: The antigen remains undetermined.

The PCR had 60 Vbeta and 13 Jbeta primers. Measured with immunoSEQ multiplex PCR; TCRdb has only the in-frame clones, and not every one. Of approximately 300,000 clones in the sample, about 80% are singletons; the top ten hold about 0.3%. V was shortened by 3 bases and J by 6 bases, with 9 bases between the two germline ends. Germline V lookup: CDR1 MGHRA, CDR2 YSYEKL. CDR3 length equals 12 residues. This sequence originates from a girl aged 2 to 9 in good health and CMV-seronegative. The sequencing sample was made of PBMCs. The rearrangement links TRBV4-1 to TRBJ2-7; TRBD1 is a possible D gene (6 bases). The CDR3 reads CASSQGASEQYF. The CDR3 DNA reads TGCGCCAGCAGCCAGGGGGCTAGCGAGCAGTACTTC.